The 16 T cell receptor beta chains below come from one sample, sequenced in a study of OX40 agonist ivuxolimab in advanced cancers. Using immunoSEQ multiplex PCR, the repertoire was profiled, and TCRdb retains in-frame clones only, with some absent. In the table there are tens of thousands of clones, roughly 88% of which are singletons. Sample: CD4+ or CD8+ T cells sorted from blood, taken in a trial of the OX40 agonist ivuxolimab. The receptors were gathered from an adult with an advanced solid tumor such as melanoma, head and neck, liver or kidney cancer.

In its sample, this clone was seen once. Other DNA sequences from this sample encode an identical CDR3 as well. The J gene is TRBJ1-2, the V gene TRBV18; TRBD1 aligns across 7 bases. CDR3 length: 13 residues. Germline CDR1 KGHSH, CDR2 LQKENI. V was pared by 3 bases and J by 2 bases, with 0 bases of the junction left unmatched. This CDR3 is CASSPDRNYGYTF. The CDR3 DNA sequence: TGTGCCAGCTCACCGGACAGGAACTATGGCTACACCTTC. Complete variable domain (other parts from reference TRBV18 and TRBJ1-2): NAGVMQNPRHLVRRRGQEARLRCSPMKGHSHVYWYRQLPEEGLKFMVYLQKENIIDESGMPKERFSAEFPKEGPSILRIQQVVRGDSAAYFCASSPDRNYGYTFGSGTRLTVV.

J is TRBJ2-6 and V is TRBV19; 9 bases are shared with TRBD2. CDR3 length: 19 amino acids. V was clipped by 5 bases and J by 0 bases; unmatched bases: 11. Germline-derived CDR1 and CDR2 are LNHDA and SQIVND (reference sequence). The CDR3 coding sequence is TGTGCCAGTAGTCCGACTAGCGGTCGGGAAACCTCTGGGGCCAACGTCCTGACTTTC. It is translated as CASSPTSGRETSGANVLTF.

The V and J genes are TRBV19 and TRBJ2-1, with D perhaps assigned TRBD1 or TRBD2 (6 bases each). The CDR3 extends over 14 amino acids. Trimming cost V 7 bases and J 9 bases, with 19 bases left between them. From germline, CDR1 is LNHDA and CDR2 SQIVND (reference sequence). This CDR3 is CASTPEGGFGEQFF. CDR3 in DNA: TGTGCCAGTACCCCTGAAGGGGGGTTCGGTGAGCAGTTCTTC.

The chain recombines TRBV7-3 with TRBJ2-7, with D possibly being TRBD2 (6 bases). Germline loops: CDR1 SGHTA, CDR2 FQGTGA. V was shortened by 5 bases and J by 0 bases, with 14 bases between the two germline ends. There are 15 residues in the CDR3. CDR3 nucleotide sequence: TGTGCCAGCAGCGATGGGGCGGGGAGCTCCTACGAGCAGTACTTC. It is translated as CASSDGAGSSYEQYF.

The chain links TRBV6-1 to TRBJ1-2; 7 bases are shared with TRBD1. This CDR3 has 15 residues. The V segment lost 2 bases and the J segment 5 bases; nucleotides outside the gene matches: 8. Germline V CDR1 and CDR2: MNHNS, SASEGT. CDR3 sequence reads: CASSETITTGYGYTF. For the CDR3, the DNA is TGTGCCAGCAGTGAAACGATTACGACAGGGTATGGCTACACCTTC.

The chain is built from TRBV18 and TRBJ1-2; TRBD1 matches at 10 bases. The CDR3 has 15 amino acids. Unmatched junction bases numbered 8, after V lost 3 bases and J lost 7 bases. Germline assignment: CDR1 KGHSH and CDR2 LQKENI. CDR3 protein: CASSPRQGAQGGYTF. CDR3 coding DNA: TGTGCCAGCTCACCTAGACAGGGGGCTCAAGGTGGCTACACCTTC.

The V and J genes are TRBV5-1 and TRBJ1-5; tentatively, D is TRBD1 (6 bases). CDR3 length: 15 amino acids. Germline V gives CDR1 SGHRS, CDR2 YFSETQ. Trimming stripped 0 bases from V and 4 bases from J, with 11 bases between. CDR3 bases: TGCGCCAGCAGCTTGGGCGGGGGGACAAATCAGCCCCAGCATTTT. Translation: CASSLGGGTNQPQHF.

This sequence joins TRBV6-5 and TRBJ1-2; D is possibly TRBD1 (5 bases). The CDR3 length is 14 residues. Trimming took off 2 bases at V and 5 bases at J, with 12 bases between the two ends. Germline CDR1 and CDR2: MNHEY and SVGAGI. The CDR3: CASSYRGLGYGYTF. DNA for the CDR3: TGTGCCAGCAGTTACAGGGGACTTGGGTATGGCTACACCTTC.

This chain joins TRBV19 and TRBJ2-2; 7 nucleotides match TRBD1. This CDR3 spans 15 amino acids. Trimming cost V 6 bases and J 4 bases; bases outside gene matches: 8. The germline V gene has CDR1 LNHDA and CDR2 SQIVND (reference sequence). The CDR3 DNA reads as TGTGCCAGTAGAGGGAGAGACAGGGTCACCGGGGAGCTGTTTTTT. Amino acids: CASRGRDRVTGELFF.

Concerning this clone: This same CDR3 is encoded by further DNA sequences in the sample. The CDR3 coding sequence is TGTGCCTGGAACAGGGGCTACCAAGAGACCCAGTACTTC. As protein: CAWNRGYQETQYF. The rearrangement joins TRBV30 to TRBJ2-5; 7 bases are shared with TRBD1. Losses at the gene ends were 4 bases for V and 0 bases for J; bases not matched to a gene: 2. From germline, CDR1 is GTSNPN and CDR2 SVGIG (reference sequence). The CDR3 is made up of 13 amino acids. The complete variable domain, with remaining parts taken from reference TRBV30 and TRBJ2-5, reads SQTIHQWPATLVQPVGSPLSLECTVEGTSNPNLYWYRQAAGRGLQLLFYSVGIGQISSEVPQNLSASRPQDRQFILSSKKLLLSDSGFYLCAWNRGYQETQYFGPGTRLLVL.

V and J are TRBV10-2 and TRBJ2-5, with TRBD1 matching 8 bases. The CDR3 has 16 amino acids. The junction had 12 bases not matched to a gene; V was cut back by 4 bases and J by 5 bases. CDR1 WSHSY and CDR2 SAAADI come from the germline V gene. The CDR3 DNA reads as TGCGCCAGCAGTGGGCAACAGACAGGGGCCTGGGAGACCCAGTACTTC. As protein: CASSGQQTGAWETQYF.

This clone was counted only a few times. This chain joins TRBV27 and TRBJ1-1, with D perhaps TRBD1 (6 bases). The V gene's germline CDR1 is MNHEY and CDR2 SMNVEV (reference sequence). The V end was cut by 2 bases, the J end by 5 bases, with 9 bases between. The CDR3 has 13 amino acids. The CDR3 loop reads CASSLQGYTEAFF. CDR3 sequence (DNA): TGTGCCAGCAGTTTACAGGGGTATACTGAAGCTTTCTTT.

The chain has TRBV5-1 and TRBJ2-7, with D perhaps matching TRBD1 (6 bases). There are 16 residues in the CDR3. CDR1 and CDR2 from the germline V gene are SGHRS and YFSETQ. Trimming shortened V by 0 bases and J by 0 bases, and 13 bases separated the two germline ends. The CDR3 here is CASSLGQVEDSYEQYF. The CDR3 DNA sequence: TGCGCCAGCAGCTTGGGACAGGTCGAGGACTCCTACGAGCAGTACTTC.

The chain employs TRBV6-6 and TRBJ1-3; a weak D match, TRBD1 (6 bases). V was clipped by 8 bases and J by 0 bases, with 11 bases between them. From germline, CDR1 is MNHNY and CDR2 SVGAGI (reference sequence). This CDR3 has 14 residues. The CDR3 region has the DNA TGTGCCAGCGGGGACACCAGCTCTGGAAACACCATATATTTT. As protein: CASGDTSSGNTIYF.

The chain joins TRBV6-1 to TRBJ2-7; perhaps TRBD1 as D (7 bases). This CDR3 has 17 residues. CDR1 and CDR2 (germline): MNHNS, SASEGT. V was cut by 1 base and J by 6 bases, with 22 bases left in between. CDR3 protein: CASSEGSGRGARAEQYF. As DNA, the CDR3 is TGTGCCAGCAGTGAAGGAAGCGGCAGGGGGGCTCGGGCCGAGCAGTACTTC.

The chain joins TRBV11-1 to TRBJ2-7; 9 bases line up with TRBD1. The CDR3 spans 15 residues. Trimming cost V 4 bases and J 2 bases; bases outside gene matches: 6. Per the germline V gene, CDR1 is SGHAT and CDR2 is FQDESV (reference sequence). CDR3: CASSSRTGVPYEQYF. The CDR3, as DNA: TGTGCCAGCAGCTCCCGGACAGGGGTCCCCTACGAGCAGTACTTC.